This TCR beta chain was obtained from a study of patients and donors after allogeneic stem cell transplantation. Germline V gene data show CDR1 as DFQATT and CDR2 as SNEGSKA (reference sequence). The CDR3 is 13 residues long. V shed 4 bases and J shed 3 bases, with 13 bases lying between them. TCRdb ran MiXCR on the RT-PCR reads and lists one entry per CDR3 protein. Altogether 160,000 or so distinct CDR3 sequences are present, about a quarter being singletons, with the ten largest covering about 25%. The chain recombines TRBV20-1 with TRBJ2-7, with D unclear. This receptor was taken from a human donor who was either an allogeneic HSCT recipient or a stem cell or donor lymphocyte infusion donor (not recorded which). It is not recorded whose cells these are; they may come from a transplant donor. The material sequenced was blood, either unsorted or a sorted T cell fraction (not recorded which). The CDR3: CSAKRGGLYEQYF. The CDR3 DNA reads TGCAGTGCTAAACGCGGCGGCCTCTACGAGCAGTACTTC.